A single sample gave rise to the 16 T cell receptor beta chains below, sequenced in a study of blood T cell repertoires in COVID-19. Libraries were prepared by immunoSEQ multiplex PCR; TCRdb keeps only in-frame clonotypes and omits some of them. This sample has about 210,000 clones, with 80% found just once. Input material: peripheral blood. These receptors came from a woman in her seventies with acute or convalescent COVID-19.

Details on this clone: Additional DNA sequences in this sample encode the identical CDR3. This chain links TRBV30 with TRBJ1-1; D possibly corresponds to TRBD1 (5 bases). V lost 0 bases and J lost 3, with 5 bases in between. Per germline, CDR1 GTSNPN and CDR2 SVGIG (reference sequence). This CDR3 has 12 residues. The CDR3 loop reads CAWSVGDTEAFF. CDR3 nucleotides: TGTGCCTGGAGTGTAGGGGACACTGAAGCTTTCTTT.

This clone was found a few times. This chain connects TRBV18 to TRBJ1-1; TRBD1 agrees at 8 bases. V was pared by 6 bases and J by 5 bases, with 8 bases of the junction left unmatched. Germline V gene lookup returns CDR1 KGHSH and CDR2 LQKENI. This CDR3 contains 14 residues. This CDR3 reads CASSRQGSETEAFF. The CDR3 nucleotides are TGTGCCAGCTCGCGACAGGGGTCGGAGACTGAAGCTTTCTTT.

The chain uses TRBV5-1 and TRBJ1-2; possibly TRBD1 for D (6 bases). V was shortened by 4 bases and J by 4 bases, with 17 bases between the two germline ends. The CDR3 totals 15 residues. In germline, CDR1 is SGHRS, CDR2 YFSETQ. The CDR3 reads CASSPLGQLIYGYTF. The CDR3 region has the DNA TGCGCCAGCAGCCCGCTGGGACAACTAATCTATGGCTACACCTTC. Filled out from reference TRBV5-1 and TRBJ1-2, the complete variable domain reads KAGVTQTPRYLIKTRGQQVTLSCSPISGHRSVSWYQQTPGQGLQFLFEYFSETQRNKGNFPGRFSGRQFSNSRSEMNVSTLELGDSALYLCASSPLGQLIYGYTFGSGTRLTVV.

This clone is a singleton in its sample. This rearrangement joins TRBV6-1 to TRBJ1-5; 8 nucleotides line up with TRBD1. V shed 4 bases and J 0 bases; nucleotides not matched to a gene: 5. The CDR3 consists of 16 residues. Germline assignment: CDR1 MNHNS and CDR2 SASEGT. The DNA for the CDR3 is TGTGCCAGCAGTGCCTCTGGACAGGGTAGCAATCAGCCCCAGCATTTT. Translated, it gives CASSASGQGSNQPQHF.

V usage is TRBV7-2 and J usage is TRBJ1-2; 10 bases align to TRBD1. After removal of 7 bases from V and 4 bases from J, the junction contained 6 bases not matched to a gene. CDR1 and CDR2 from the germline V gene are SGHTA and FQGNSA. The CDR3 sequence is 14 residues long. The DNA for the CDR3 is TGTGCCAGCAATCGGGACAGGGGACTCTATGGCTACACCTTC. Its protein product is CASNRDRGLYGYTF.

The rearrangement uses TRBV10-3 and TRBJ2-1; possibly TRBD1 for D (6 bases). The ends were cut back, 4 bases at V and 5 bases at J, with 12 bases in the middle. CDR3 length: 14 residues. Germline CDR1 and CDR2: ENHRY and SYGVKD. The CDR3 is CAISAGYRDNEQFF. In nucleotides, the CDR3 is TGTGCCATCAGTGCCGGGTACAGGGACAATGAGCAGTTCTTC.

For the CDR3, the DNA is TGTGCCAGCAGCTTAGGCCGGACAGGGGGCTGGAGAGAGACCCAGTACTTC. This codes for CASSLGRTGGWRETQYF. The rearrangement links TRBV13 to TRBJ2-5; 11 bases are shared with TRBD1. Germline-derived CDR1 and CDR2 are PRHDT and FYEKMQ (reference sequence). The length of the CDR3 is 17 residues. V lost 0 bases to trimming and J lost 4 bases; unmatched junction nucleotides: 7.

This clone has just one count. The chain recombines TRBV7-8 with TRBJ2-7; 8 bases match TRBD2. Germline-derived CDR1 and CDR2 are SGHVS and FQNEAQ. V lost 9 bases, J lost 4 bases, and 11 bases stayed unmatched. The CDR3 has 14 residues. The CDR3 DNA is TGTGCCAGTTACTGGGGTAGCGGGGTTTACGAGCAGTACTTC. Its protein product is CASYWGSGVYEQYF.

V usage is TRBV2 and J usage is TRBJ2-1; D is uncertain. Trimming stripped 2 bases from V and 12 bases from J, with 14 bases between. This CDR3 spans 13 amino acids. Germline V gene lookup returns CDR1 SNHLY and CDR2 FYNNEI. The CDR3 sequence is CASSEIGSSSQFF. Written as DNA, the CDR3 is TGTGCCAGCAGTGAAATAGGTAGCTCTTCGCAGTTCTTC.

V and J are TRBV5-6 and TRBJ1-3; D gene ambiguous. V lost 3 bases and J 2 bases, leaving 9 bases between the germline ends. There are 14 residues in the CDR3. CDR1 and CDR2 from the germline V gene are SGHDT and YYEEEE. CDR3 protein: CASSSVRAGNTIYF. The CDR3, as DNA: TGTGCCAGCAGCTCCGTGCGGGCTGGAAACACCATATATTTT.

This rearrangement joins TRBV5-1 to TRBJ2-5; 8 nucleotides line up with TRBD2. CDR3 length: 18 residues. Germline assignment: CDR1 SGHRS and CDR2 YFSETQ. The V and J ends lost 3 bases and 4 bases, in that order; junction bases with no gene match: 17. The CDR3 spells CASSSGPSGTRRGETQYF. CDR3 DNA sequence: TGCGCCAGCAGCTCGGGCCCCTCCGGGACTAGACGGGGAGAGACCCAGTACTTC.

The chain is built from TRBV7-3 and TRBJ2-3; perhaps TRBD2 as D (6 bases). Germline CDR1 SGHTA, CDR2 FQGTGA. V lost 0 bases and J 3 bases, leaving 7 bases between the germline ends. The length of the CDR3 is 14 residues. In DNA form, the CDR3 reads TGTGCCAGCAGCTTAACACTAGCTACAGATACGCAGTATTTT. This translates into CASSLTLATDTQYF.

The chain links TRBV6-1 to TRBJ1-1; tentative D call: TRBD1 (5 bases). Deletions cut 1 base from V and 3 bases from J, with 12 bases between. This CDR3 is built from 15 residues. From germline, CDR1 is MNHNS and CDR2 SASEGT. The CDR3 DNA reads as TGTGCCAGCAGTGAAGGAAGGGGAAGGGACACTGAAGCTTTCTTT. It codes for CASSEGRGRDTEAFF.

The CDR3 protein is CASSSAGTDTQYF. CDR3 in DNA: TGTGCCAGCAGCTCCGCAGGGACAGATACGCAGTATTTT. The J gene is TRBJ2-3, the V gene TRBV7-2; tentative D call: TRBD1 (5 bases). Trimming shortened V by 4 bases and J by 3 bases, and 8 bases separated the two germline ends. The CDR3 covers 13 residues. Germline CDR1 SGHTA, CDR2 FQGNSA.

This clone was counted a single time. CDR3 sequence: CASSKARSRGQNEAFF. As DNA, the CDR3 is TGTGCCAGCAGCAAAGCGCGAAGTCGGGGACAGAATGAAGCTTTCTTT. The V and J genes are TRBV21-1 and TRBJ1-1; TRBD1, as called in the table, went unchecked against the DNA. TRBV21-1 is labeled a pseudogene. The length of the CDR3 is 16 residues.

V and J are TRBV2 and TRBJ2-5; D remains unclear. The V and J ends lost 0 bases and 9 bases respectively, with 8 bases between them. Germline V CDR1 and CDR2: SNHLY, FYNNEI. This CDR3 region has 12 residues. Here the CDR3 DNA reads TGTGCCAGCAGTGAAGCGCTTCAGGCCCAGTACTTC. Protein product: CASSEALQAQYF.